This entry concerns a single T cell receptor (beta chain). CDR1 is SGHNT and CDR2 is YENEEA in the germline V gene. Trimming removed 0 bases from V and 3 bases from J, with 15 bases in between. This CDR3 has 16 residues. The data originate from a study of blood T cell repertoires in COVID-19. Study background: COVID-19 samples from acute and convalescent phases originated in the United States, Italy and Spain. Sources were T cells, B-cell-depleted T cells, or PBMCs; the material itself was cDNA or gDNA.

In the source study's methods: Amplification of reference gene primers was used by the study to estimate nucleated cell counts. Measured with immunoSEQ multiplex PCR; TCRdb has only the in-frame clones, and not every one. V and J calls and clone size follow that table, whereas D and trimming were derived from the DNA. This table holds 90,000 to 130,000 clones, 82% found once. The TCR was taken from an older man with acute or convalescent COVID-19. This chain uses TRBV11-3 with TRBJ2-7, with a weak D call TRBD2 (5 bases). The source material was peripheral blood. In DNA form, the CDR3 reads TGTGCCAGCAGCTTAGATCGGAGGACTGGCCTCTACGAGCAGTACTTC. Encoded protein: CASSLDRRTGLYEQYF. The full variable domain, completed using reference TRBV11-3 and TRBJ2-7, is EAGVVQSPRYKIIEKKQPVAFWCNPISGHNTLYWYLQNLGQGPELLIRYENEEAVDDSQLPKDRFSAERLKGVDSTLKIQPAELGDSAVYLCASSLDRRTGLYEQYFGPGTRLTVT.